A selection of T cell receptor beta chains follows, all from one sample in a study of blood T cell repertoires in COVID-19. Clones were read by immunoSEQ multiplex PCR, and TCRdb kept only the in-frame ones, dropping some. There are approximately 440,000 clones in the sample; about nine tenths occur only once, and about 0.7% lies in the top ten. The sequenced material came from PBMCs or T cells enriched from blood (not recorded which). The receptors originated from a woman aged 18-30 years who had recovered from COVID-19. CDR3s include the opening cysteine and the closing phenylalanine or tryptophan. Fields, in order: clone size, D gene, V gene, J gene, CDR3 DNA, CDR3 protein. The D gene is left open where the match is weak. Where a row states a size, it is once, few, many or the class of an expanded clone; other rows omit it.

clone size: NA; D gene: TRBD1; V gene: TRBV19; J gene: TRBJ2-1; CDR3 DNA: TGTGCCAGCACAGGGGGATTCTACAATGAGCAGTTCTTC; CDR3 protein: CASTGGFYNEQFF
clone size: NA; D gene: NA; V gene: TRBV11-2; J gene: TRBJ1-1; CDR3 DNA: TGTGCCAGCAGCTTTGGACAGCACACTGAAGCTTTCTTT; CDR3 protein: CASSFGQHTEAFF
clone size: NA; D gene: TRBD1; V gene: TRBV5-4; J gene: TRBJ2-7; CDR3 DNA: TGTGCCAGCAGCTTGGCGGGACAGGGGGCTTTCTACGAGCAGTACTTC; CDR3 protein: CASSLAGQGAFYEQYF
clone size: once; D gene: TRBD1; V gene: TRBV29-1; J gene: TRBJ2-2; CDR3 DNA: TGCAGCGTTGCCCCGCCGGGACAGGGTAACACCGGGGAGCTGTTTTTT; CDR3 protein: CSVAPPGQGNTGELFF
clone size: NA; D gene: TRBD1; V gene: TRBV4-1; J gene: TRBJ2-2; CDR3 DNA: TGCGCCAGCAGCCAAGCCTGGACAGGGGGCAAATTAACCGGGGAGCTGTTTTTT; CDR3 protein: CASSQAWTGGKLTGELFF
clone size: NA; D gene: NA; V gene: TRBV7-9; J gene: TRBJ1-2; CDR3 DNA: TGTGCCAGCAGCCCGGGGGCCTCGGCGGGGGATGGCTACACCTTC; CDR3 protein: CASSPGASAGDGYTF
clone size: NA; D gene: NA; V gene: TRBV18; J gene: TRBJ1-1; CDR3 DNA: TGTGCCAGCTCACCCGCCGAGTTCTTATACAGGGTGAACACTGAAGCTTTCTTT; CDR3 protein: CASSPAEFLYRVNTEAFF
clone size: NA; D gene: TRBD1; V gene: TRBV10-3; J gene: TRBJ1-2; CDR3 DNA: TGTGCCATCAGCGCTTCGACAGGGACCTACTATGGCTACACCTTC; CDR3 protein: CAISASTGTYYGYTF
clone size: NA; D gene: NA; V gene: TRBV7-9; J gene: TRBJ2-7; CDR3 DNA: TGTGCCAGCAGGAACGGAGCCTCTAGGGAGCAGTACTTC; CDR3 protein: CASRNGASREQYF
clone size: NA; D gene: TRBD1; V gene: TRBV5-1; J gene: TRBJ2-5; CDR3 DNA: TGCGCCAGCAGCGATGAACAGGGGGACCAAGAGACCCAGTACTTC; CDR3 protein: CASSDEQGDQETQYF
clone size: NA; D gene: NA; V gene: TRBV19; J gene: TRBJ1-4; CDR3 DNA: TGTGCCAGTAGAAGCAAAGGACGGACCAGGGTAAGGAAAAAACTGTTTTTT; CDR3 protein: CASRSKGRTRVRKKLFF
clone size: few; D gene: NA; V gene: TRBV5-8; J gene: TRBJ1-2; CDR3 DNA: TGTGCCAGCAGCTTGAGGACAGCCGTTAACTATGGCTACACCTTC; CDR3 protein: CASSLRTAVNYGYTF
clone size: NA; D gene: NA; V gene: TRBV1; J gene: TRBJ2-5; CDR3 DNA: TGCACCAGCAGCTACACACTCGGGGGACTAGCACTGGAAAGGACAGAGACCCAGTACTTC; CDR3 protein: CTSSYTLGGLALERTETQYF
clone size: NA; D gene: TRBD1; V gene: TRBV29-1; J gene: TRBJ2-1; CDR3 DNA: TGCAGCGTTTTAGGGCAGGGGGTAACCTACAATGAGCAGTTCTTC; CDR3 protein: CSVLGQGVTYNEQFF
clone size: NA; D gene: NA; V gene: TRBV19; J gene: TRBJ1-2; CDR3 DNA: TGTGCCAGTAGTGGCCGGGAGTCAGACCCCTACACCTTC; CDR3 protein: CASSGRESDPYTF
clone size: NA; D gene: TRBD1; V gene: TRBV30; J gene: TRBJ2-2; CDR3 DNA: TGTGCCTGGAGTGTAGGACAGGGGGGTACCGGGGAGCTGTTTTTT; CDR3 protein: CAWSVGQGGTGELFF
clone size: NA; D gene: NA; V gene: TRBV12-3/TRBV12-4; J gene: TRBJ1-2; CDR3 DNA: TGTGCCAGCAGCGTACAGCTCTATGGCTACACCTTC; CDR3 protein: CASSVQLYGYTF
clone size: NA; D gene: TRBD1; V gene: TRBV28; J gene: TRBJ2-3; CDR3 DNA: TGTGCCAGCAGTTTAGCGAACACCGGGACAGGGATTCGAGATACGCAGTATTTT; CDR3 protein: CASSLANTGTGIRDTQYF
clone size: once; D gene: NA; V gene: TRBV7-2; J gene: TRBJ2-1; CDR3 DNA: TGTGCCAGCAGCTTACAGCGCGGGGCGGGCAATGAGCAGTTCTTC; CDR3 protein: CASSLQRGAGNEQFF
clone size: NA; D gene: TRBD1; V gene: TRBV2; J gene: TRBJ1-5; CDR3 DNA: TGTGCCAGCAGTGAGGGGTGGGACAGGGCTCAGCCCCAGCATTTT; CDR3 protein: CASSEGWDRAQPQHF
clone size: NA; D gene: NA; V gene: TRBV5-1; J gene: TRBJ1-6; CDR3 DNA: TGCGCCAGCAGCTTGGGGACAGCCCTTAATTCACCCCTCCACTTT; CDR3 protein: CASSLGTALNSPLHF
clone size: NA; D gene: NA; V gene: TRBV9; J gene: TRBJ1-2; CDR3 DNA: TGTGCCAGCAGAAGGACAGCAAACTATGGCTACACCTTC; CDR3 protein: CASRRTANYGYTF
clone size: NA; D gene: NA; V gene: TRBV30; J gene: TRBJ1-5; CDR3 DNA: TGTGCCTGGCGCCCTAAGGGGGGGTTGAATCAGCCCCAGCATTTT; CDR3 protein: CAWRPKGGLNQPQHF
clone size: NA; D gene: NA; V gene: TRBV6-5; J gene: TRBJ2-2; CDR3 DNA: TGTGCCAGCAGGCCCCCCGTAGCGACCGGGGAGCTGTTTTTT; CDR3 protein: CASRPPVATGELFF
clone size: NA; D gene: TRBD1; V gene: TRBV6-5; J gene: TRBJ1-1; CDR3 DNA: TGTGCCAGCAGTTACGCGGGACAGCCCATGAACACTGAAGCTTTCTTT; CDR3 protein: CASSYAGQPMNTEAFF
clone size: NA; D gene: NA; V gene: TRBV28; J gene: TRBJ1-5; CDR3 DNA: TGTGCCACCCGGGGGGATAGCAATCAGCCCCAGCATTTT; CDR3 protein: CATRGDSNQPQHF
clone size: few; D gene: NA; V gene: TRBV20-1; J gene: TRBJ1-1; CDR3 DNA: TGCAGGCCAGACAGAAACACTGAAGCTTTCTTT; CDR3 protein: CRPDRNTEAFF
clone size: NA; D gene: TRBD1; V gene: TRBV3-1/TRBV3-2; J gene: TRBJ2-2; CDR3 DNA: TGTGCCAGCAGCCATACAGGGGGAACCGGGGAGCTGTTTTTT; CDR3 protein: CASSHTGGTGELFF
clone size: NA; D gene: TRBD2; V gene: TRBV5-6; J gene: TRBJ2-2; CDR3 DNA: TGTGCCAGCAGCCTTCCGGGACTAGCGGGGTTGGCGGGGCTGTTTTTT; CDR3 protein: CASSLPGLAGLAGLFF
clone size: NA; D gene: TRBD1; V gene: TRBV7-9; J gene: TRBJ1-6; CDR3 DNA: TGTGCCAGCAGCCGCGAAGGGGGCTCACCCCTCCACTTT; CDR3 protein: CASSREGGSPLHF
clone size: NA; D gene: TRBD2; V gene: TRBV29-1; J gene: TRBJ2-7; CDR3 DNA: TGCAGCATCACTAGCGAGGGCGAGATGGACGAGCAGTACTTC; CDR3 protein: CSITSEGEMDEQYF
clone size: NA; D gene: NA; V gene: TRBV3-1/TRBV3-2; J gene: TRBJ1-2; CDR3 DNA: TGTGCCAGCAGCCAAGATCCGGGGGGCTACACCTTC; CDR3 protein: CASSQDPGGYTF
clone size: NA; D gene: TRBD2; V gene: TRBV4-1; J gene: TRBJ2-3; CDR3 DNA: TGCGCCAGCAGCCACATACTTAGGAGGAGCGGGGGGGCAGATACGCAGTATTTT; CDR3 protein: CASSHILRRSGGADTQYF
clone size: NA; D gene: TRBD1; V gene: TRBV2; J gene: TRBJ1-2; CDR3 DNA: TGTGCCAGTGGGGACAGGGGTTCTGGCTACACCTTC; CDR3 protein: CASGDRGSGYTF
clone size: NA; D gene: TRBD1; V gene: TRBV6-4; J gene: TRBJ1-1; CDR3 DNA: TGTGCCAGCAGCCGGACAGGAAACACTGAAGCTTTCTTT; CDR3 protein: CASSRTGNTEAFF
clone size: NA; D gene: TRBD2; V gene: TRBV28; J gene: TRBJ2-7; CDR3 DNA: TGTGCCAGCAGTTGGGAGGGACCCTACGAGCAGTACTTC; CDR3 protein: CASSWEGPYEQYF
clone size: NA; D gene: TRBD1; V gene: TRBV5-1; J gene: TRBJ2-7; CDR3 DNA: TGCGCCAGCAGCTTGGTTACAGGGGGACTCGAGCAGTACTTC; CDR3 protein: CASSLVTGGLEQYF
clone size: NA; D gene: NA; V gene: TRBV7-9; J gene: TRBJ1-1; CDR3 DNA: TGTGCCAGCAGCCCCCGAGGGGACACCAAATCGGGAACTGAAGCTTTCTTT; CDR3 protein: CASSPRGDTKSGTEAFF
clone size: once; D gene: TRBD1; V gene: TRBV28; J gene: TRBJ1-1; CDR3 DNA: TGTGCCAGCCTGCCGGGACAGGGAGACACTGAAGCTTTCTTT; CDR3 protein: CASLPGQGDTEAFF
clone size: NA; D gene: NA; V gene: TRBV30; J gene: TRBJ1-2; CDR3 DNA: TGTGCCTGGAGCAGGGAAAGCTATGGCTACACCTTC; CDR3 protein: CAWSRESYGYTF
clone size: NA; D gene: NA; V gene: TRBV5-1; J gene: TRBJ1-1; CDR3 DNA: TGCGCCAGCAGCTTGCTTGGGGGGGACACTGAAGCTTTCTTT; CDR3 protein: CASSLLGGDTEAFF
clone size: NA; D gene: NA; V gene: TRBV11-2; J gene: TRBJ2-2; CDR3 DNA: TGTGCCAGCAGCCCGGGACACTCGAACACCGGGGAGCTGTTTTTT; CDR3 protein: CASSPGHSNTGELFF
clone size: NA; D gene: NA; V gene: TRBV5-1; J gene: TRBJ1-2; CDR3 DNA: TGCGCCAGCAGCTCGCTGCCTGGAGGGGTGGCTGGCTACACCTTC; CDR3 protein: CASSSLPGGVAGYTF
clone size: NA; D gene: NA; V gene: TRBV5-1; J gene: TRBJ1-1; CDR3 DNA: TGCGCCAGCAGCTTGGACAGTCAGAACACTGAAGCTTTCTTT; CDR3 protein: CASSLDSQNTEAFF
clone size: once; D gene: NA; V gene: TRBV19; J gene: TRBJ1-3; CDR3 DNA: TGTGCCAGTAGTTCCCGGGGGACCGACGGAAACACCATATATTTT; CDR3 protein: CASSSRGTDGNTIYF
clone size: NA; D gene: NA; V gene: TRBV11-2; J gene: TRBJ1-6; CDR3 DNA: TGTGCCAGCAGCTTAGGGAGCTCGGGGGATGCGAATTCACCCCTCCACTTT; CDR3 protein: CASSLGSSGDANSPLHF
clone size: NA; D gene: TRBD2; V gene: TRBV30; J gene: TRBJ2-3; CDR3 DNA: TGTACCTGCGAGCGGGGGGGCACAGATACGCAGTATTTT; CDR3 protein: CTCERGGTDTQYF
clone size: NA; D gene: NA; V gene: TRBV9; J gene: TRBJ2-7; CDR3 DNA: TGTGCCAGCAGCGTAGTGCCTGGGGGAGGCGAGCAGTACTTC; CDR3 protein: CASSVVPGGGEQYF